The T cell receptor beta chain described here comes from a study of blood T cell repertoires in COVID-19. Study overall: Sample material is recorded as cDNA or gDNA derived from T cells, B-cell-depleted T cells, or PBMCs.

Original processing notes: Amplification from reference gene primers served as the basis for estimated nucleated cell counts. This table comes from immunoSEQ multiplex PCR, and its TCRdb copy is limited to in-frame clones, with some not included. For V, J and clone size, that table is used; D and trimming come from the DNA. The sample carries roughly 280,000 clones, approximately 91% recorded once. Germline-derived CDR1 and CDR2 are LGHNA and YSLEER. The CDR3 contains 13 residues. The V end lost 2 bases, the J end lost 4 bases, and 9 bases lay between the germline ends. The receptor comes from a woman in her thirties with COVID-19, enrolled during active disease. This chain links TRBV4-3 with TRBJ2-7; the D gene is possibly TRBD2 (6 bases). Sequenced material: peripheral blood. The CDR3 bases are TGCGCCAGCAGCCAACTTAGCGGTTACGAGCAGTACTTC. This translates into CASSQLSGYEQYF.